The clone carrying this T cell receptor (beta chain) showed up just once. This sample was included in a study of OX40 agonist ivuxolimab in advanced cancers. The method was immunoSEQ multiplex PCR; TCRdb's version includes in-frame clones alone and lacks a portion of them. This table holds under 100,000 clones, less than 90% found once. In germline, CDR1 is SEHNR, CDR2 FQNEAQ (reference sequence). This CDR3 spans 15 amino acids. V lost 2 bases, J lost 2 bases, and 3 bases stayed unmatched. Sampling of blood occurred at baseline, cycle 4 day 1, and cycle 7 day 1. This chain connects TRBV7-9 to TRBJ2-3, with 8 bases fitting TRBD1. This specimen consisted of CD4+ or CD8+ T cells sorted from blood, obtained in a trial of the OX40 agonist ivuxolimab. This receptor was taken from an adult with an advanced solid tumor such as melanoma, head and neck, liver or kidney cancer. This CDR3 reads CASSLMGQDTDTQYF. In DNA form, the CDR3 reads TGTGCCAGCAGCTTAATGGGACAGGACACAGATACGCAGTATTTT.